The rows below give T cell receptor beta chains drawn from one sample of a study of T cells after yellow fever vaccination. MiXCR, applied by TCRdb to the 5' RACE reads, yields one record per CDR3 protein. Of 350,000 to 550,000 distinct CDR3 sequences listed, 18% were seen once; the top ten hold over 15%. The sequences come from PBMCs, collected before the yellow fever booster vaccination. These receptors originate from a man aged 18 to 29 who received the YFV17D yellow fever vaccine. Each CDR3 is given with its conserved first and last residue. The D gene is left open where the match is weak. Size is omitted from some rows. Given values are once, few, many or a class for expanded clones.

>TRBJ2-4|NA|TRBV20-1|TRBD2
CSASFLETSRGDIQYF
TGCAGTGCTAGTTTCCTAGAGACTAGTCGGGGGGACATTCAGTACTTC
>TRBJ2-1|few|TRBV4-1|NA
CASSQKGSSYNEQFF
TGCGCCAGCAGCCAGAAAGGGAGCTCCTACAATGAGCAGTTCTTC
>TRBJ2-3|few|TRBV9|NA
CASSPRRRGGTDTQYF
TGTGCCAGCAGCCCCCGGAGGCGGGGCGGCACAGATACGCAGTATTTT
>TRBJ1-1|NA|TRBV7-6|NA
CASSLMDMNTEAFF
TGTGCCAGCAGCTTAATGGATATGAACACTGAAGCTTTCTTT
>TRBJ2-7|few|TRBV5-6|NA
CASSLVKGNSYEQYF
TGTGCCAGCAGCTTGGTAAAGGGGAACTCCTACGAGCAGTACTTC
>TRBJ2-3|few|TRBV28|NA
CASSQNTGVSGDTQYF
TGTGCCAGCAGTCAGAACACCGGCGTCTCGGGGGATACGCAGTATTTT
>TRBJ2-5|NA|TRBV7-3|NA
CASQKIRTTQETQYF
TGTGCCAGTCAAAAAATAAGGACTACACAAGAGACCCAGTACTTC
>TRBJ2-2|few|TRBV20-1|NA
CSAGGRPGELFF
TGCAGTGCTGGAGGGAGACCCGGGGAGCTGTTTTTT
>TRBJ1-1|NA|TRBV4-3|NA
CASSHGPGRVAFF
TGCGCCAGCAGCCATGGTCCGGGACGGGTAGCTTTCTTT
>TRBJ2-4|few|TRBV6-5|NA
CASSAHSGTAKNIQYF
TGTGCCAGCAGTGCACATTCAGGGACGGCCAAAAACATTCAGTACTTC
>TRBJ2-2|NA|TRBV10-3|TRBD1
CAISVRGQGAAAGELFF
TGTGCCATCAGTGTACGAGGGCAGGGGGCGGCGGCCGGGGAGCTGTTTTTT